This passage covers 21 T cell receptor beta chains from one sample sequenced in a study of spatial heterogeneity in lung cancer. Study conclusions and caveats: Expanded intratumoral alpha and beta TCR counts tracked tumor mutation counts.

The time point was: sample taken at primary tumor resection. For these receptors, no antigen is known. TCRdb reprocessed the 5' RACE reads via MiXCR and lists one record per CDR3 protein. The sample contains 10,000 to 15,000 distinct CDR3 sequences, about 6.8% of which appear only once. The source was lung tumor tissue, collected at surgery. Every receptor here comes from a female donor with early-stage non-small cell lung cancer.

This clonotype was observed at least ten times. This chain uses TRBV20-1 with TRBJ2-5; D tentatively reads TRBD1 or TRBD2 (5 bases each). The germline CDR1 and CDR2 sequences are DFQATT and SNEGSKA (reference sequence). V was cut by 2 bases and J by 4 bases, with 11 bases left in between. The CDR3 consists of 13 residues. CDR3 bases: TGCAGTGCTAGAAAAGATGGGGGAGAGACCCAGTACTTC. Its translation is CSARKDGGETQYF.

This clonotype was counted ten times or more. This chain uses TRBV14 with TRBJ1-1; D ambiguous. V was trimmed by 4 bases and J by 1 base, leaving 13 bases between them. Looked up from germline, CDR1 is SGHDN and CDR2 is FVKESK. This CDR3 comprises 15 residues. The CDR3 region is CASSPINRKNTEAFF. CDR3 in DNA: TGTGCCAGCAGCCCTATTAATCGGAAGAACACTGAAGCTTTCTTT.

The genes are TRBV6-6 and TRBJ2-4; TRBD2 matches 9 bases. Trimming at V came to 6 bases and at J to 1 base, leaving 7 bases not matched to a gene. The germline CDR1 and CDR2 sequences are MNHNY and SVGAGI (reference sequence). The CDR3 is 16 residues long. DNA of the CDR3: TGTGCCAGCAGGCCTAGCGGGATTGTGGCCAAAAACATTCAGTACTTC. Protein product: CASRPSGIVAKNIQYF.

There are many counts of this clonotype. V is TRBV28 and J is TRBJ2-4; 8 positions match TRBD1. The CDR3 is 16 amino acids. The germline gives CDR1 MDHEN, CDR2 SYDVKM. V gave up 9 bases and J gave up 3 bases; unmatched junction bases: 13. The CDR3 loop is CARFTGQGRGKNIQYF. The DNA for the CDR3 is TGTGCCAGGTTCACCGGACAGGGAAGAGGCAAAAACATTCAGTACTTC.

Relative to its sample, this clonotype is medium-sized (0.01 to 0.1%). The genes are TRBV7-2 and TRBJ1-1, with 7 bases lining up with TRBD1. J lost 5 bases, V lost 1 base, and 4 bases had no gene match. The CDR3 covers 14 residues. The germline V gene encodes CDR1 SGHTA and CDR2 FQGNSA. CDR3 nucleotides: TGTGCCAGCAGCTTAGACAGGGGAGGAACTGAAGCTTTCTTT. It specifies CASSLDRGGTEAFF.

This clonotype was picked up many times. The rearrangement links TRBV28 to TRBJ1-1; D is ambiguous. Germline V gives CDR1 MDHEN, CDR2 SYDVKM. CDR3 length: 13 amino acids. V was pared by 3 bases and J by 0 bases, with 5 bases between. DNA of the CDR3: TGTGCCAGCAGTTTCGCGCTGAACACTGAAGCTTTCTTT. The encoded protein is CASSFALNTEAFF.

This clonotype was seen a few times. One end of the junction fails to match germline, which may point to a read error. CDR3 in amino acids: CGARVGGGTPYGYTF. The DNA for the CDR3 is TGCGGTGCTAGGGTTGGGGGGGGAACCCCCTATGGCTACACCTTC. This chain connects TRBV20-1 to TRBJ1-2; the D gene is possibly TRBD1 (5 bases). The CDR3 has 15 residues. The germline V gene has CDR1 DFQATT and CDR2 SNEGSKA (reference sequence).

This clonotype was seen at least ten times. The gene calls are TRBV3-1 and TRBJ1-1; D possibly corresponds to TRBD1 (6 bases). Germline V gene sequence: CDR1 LGHDT, CDR2 YNNKEL (reference sequence). Trimming removed 4 bases from V and 5 bases from J, with 17 bases in between. The CDR3 is made up of 15 amino acids. This CDR3 is CASSPIGTRGTEAFF. The CDR3 region has the DNA TGTGCCAGCAGCCCCATCGGGACCAGGGGTACTGAAGCTTTCTTT.

This clonotype appeared many times. The V and J genes are TRBV11-2 and TRBJ2-3, with D perhaps matching TRBD2 (6 bases). The CDR3 is made up of 15 amino acids. The V and J ends lost 1 base and 3 bases respectively, with 11 bases between them. Germline V gives CDR1 SGHAT, CDR2 FQNNGV. The CDR3 loop is CASSLGPGVTDTQYF. CDR3 DNA: TGTGCCAGCAGCTTAGGGCCGGGAGTGACAGATACGCAGTATTTT.

This clonotype was detected many times. The rearrangement joins TRBV28 to TRBJ1-5; D remains ambiguous. The V end was cut by 5 bases, the J end by 5 bases, with 13 bases between. The CDR3 totals 14 residues. CDR1 is MDHEN, CDR2 SYDVKM, per germline. CDR3 loop: CASSPGRIHQPQHF. The CDR3 DNA reads as TGTGCCAGCAGTCCCGGACGAATCCATCAGCCCCAGCATTTT.

The chain employs TRBV7-9 and TRBJ2-7; 8 bases map to TRBD1. CDR1 and CDR2 from the germline V gene are SEHNR and FQNEAQ (reference sequence). The J segment lost 7 bases and the V segment lost 5 bases, leaving 16 bases of the junction unmatched. CDR3 length: 16 amino acids. CDR3 protein: CASSPAAQGAPPEQYF. The DNA for the CDR3 is TGTGCCAGCAGCCCGGCCGCGCAGGGGGCGCCCCCGGAGCAGTACTTC.

This clonotype is labeled as medium-sized. V gene TRBV28 combines with J gene TRBJ1-2, with 12 bases aligning to TRBD1. CDR1 is MDHEN, CDR2 SYDVKM, per germline. The junction had 16 bases not matched to a gene; V was cut back by 7 bases and J by 4 bases. The CDR3 covers 18 residues. DNA for the CDR3: TGTGCCAGCAAAGGGACAGGGGGCCATAGTTTATTATCCTATGGCTACACCTTC. This sequence encodes CASKGTGGHSLLSYGYTF.

Relative to its sample, this clonotype is medium-sized. The gene calls are TRBV5-1 and TRBJ2-7; D not certain. V lost 4 bases, J lost 1 base, and 9 bases lay in between. The CDR3 extends over 13 amino acids. Germline V gene sequence: CDR1 SGHRS, CDR2 YFSETQ. In nucleotides, the CDR3 is TGCGCCAGCAGCCCCGACGGTTCCTACGAGCAGTACTTC. This sequence encodes CASSPDGSYEQYF.

This clonotype showed up many times. The chain uses TRBV20-1 and TRBJ2-1, with TRBD2 identical over 10 bases. V dropped 0 bases and J dropped 7; count of bases not matched to a gene: 3. The CDR3 has 14 residues. Germline V gene sequence: CDR1 DFQATT, CDR2 SNEGSKA (reference sequence). DNA of the CDR3: TGCAGTGCTAGAGACAGGGGACTAGCGAATGAGCAGTTCTTC. This encodes CSARDRGLANEQFF.

V gene TRBV7-6 combines with J gene TRBJ2-1; D unclear. Deletions cut 5 bases from V and 2 bases from J, with 7 bases between. The germline V gene encodes CDR1 SGHVS and CDR2 FNYEAQ. The CDR3 is made up of 13 amino acids. The CDR3 DNA reads as TGTGCCAGCAGCCGGGCGGCCTACAATGAGCAGTTCTTC. Its protein product is CASSRAAYNEQFF.

By sample share, this clonotype is medium-sized. The J gene is TRBJ1-1, the V gene TRBV20-1, with TRBD1 as a possible D gene (6 bases). Trimming took off 1 base at V and 8 bases at J, with 14 bases between the two ends. Per the germline V gene, CDR1 is DFQATT and CDR2 is SNEGSKA (reference sequence). The CDR3 is 13 amino acids. CDR3 nucleotide sequence: TGCAGTGCTAGAGGAGACAGGAAAGCAGAAGCTTTCTTT. It translates to CSARGDRKAEAFF.

Only a few counts were recorded for this clonotype. The chain carries TRBV6-6 and TRBJ1-5, with D possibly being TRBD1 (5 bases). This CDR3 comprises 15 residues. V lost 5 bases, J lost 2 bases, and 13 bases lay in between. Germline V gives CDR1 MNHNY, CDR2 SVGAGI (reference sequence). The CDR3 loop is CASSPVGGGNQPQHF. CDR3 nucleotide sequence: TGTGCCAGCAGTCCTGTTGGAGGGGGCAATCAGCCCCAGCATTTT.

This clonotype has ten or more counts. The V gene is TRBV6-1, the J gene TRBJ2-1, with TRBD1 identical over 9 bases. Trimming at V came to 4 bases and at J to 4 bases, leaving 8 bases not matched to a gene. The CDR3 contains 16 residues. Per the germline V gene, CDR1 is MNHNS and CDR2 is SASEGT. Written as DNA, the CDR3 is TGTGCCAGCAGTGCCCGGACAGGGGATTCTTACAATGAGCAGTTCTTC. Protein product: CASSARTGDSYNEQFF.

By proportion, this clonotype is medium-sized. This chain uses TRBV3-1 with TRBJ1-4; D remains unclear. The germline CDR1 and CDR2 sequences are LGHDT and YNNKEL (reference sequence). This CDR3 spans 15 amino acids. The germline V and J ends were trimmed by 7 bases and 0 bases, with 12 bases remaining between them. The DNA for the CDR3 is TGTGCCAGCATCCTCCGGACTGCAACTAATGAAAAACTGTTTTTT. Translation: CASILRTATNEKLFF.

This clonotype came up many times. The V and J genes are TRBV5-1 and TRBJ2-1, with a weak D call TRBD2 (5 bases). With 0 bases removed from V and 2 bases from J, the gap between germline ends came to 12 bases. CDR3 length: 16 residues. Germline CDR1 SGHRS, CDR2 YFSETQ. The CDR3 protein is CASSLASSSAYNEQFF. In nucleotides, the CDR3 is TGCGCCAGCAGCTTGGCCTCTAGCTCTGCCTACAATGAGCAGTTCTTC.

In its sample, this clonotype ranks as medium-sized. The V gene is TRBV6-5, the J gene TRBJ2-2; TRBD1 agrees at 7 bases. V was clipped by 0 bases and J by 6 bases; unmatched bases: 7. Germline V gives CDR1 MNHEY, CDR2 SVGAGI. The CDR3 spans 16 residues. In DNA form, the CDR3 reads TGTGCCAGCAGTTACTCGTTGAACAGGGGCGCCGGGGAGCTGTTTTTT. Its translation is CASSYSLNRGAGELFF.